Listed below are T cell receptor beta chains from one sample, sequenced in a study of cytomegalovirus exposure and HLA in healthy donors. The method was immunoSEQ multiplex PCR; TCRdb's version includes in-frame clones alone and lacks a portion of them. This sample's table reports tens of thousands of clones. Sequencing was done on a sample of PBMCs. These receptors were collected from a middle-aged woman in good health and CMV-seropositive. The CDR3 runs from the conserved cysteine through the conserved F or W. A D gene is named only where the DNA matches it firmly.

J: TRBJ2-5
D: -
V: TRBV18
CDR3: CASSPLADQETQYF
DNA: TGTGCCAGCTCACCACTAGCAGACCAAGAGACCCAGTACTTC

J: TRBJ2-7
D: -
V: TRBV27
CDR3: CASSLRQGNYEQYF
DNA: TGTGCCAGCAGTTTAAGGCAGGGTAACTACGAGCAGTACTTC

J: TRBJ2-1
D: -
V: TRBV25-1
CDR3: CASSEYVGGSYNEQFF
DNA: TGTGCCAGCAGTGAATATGTGGGGGGATCTTACAATGAGCAGTTCTTC

J: TRBJ2-5
D: -
V: TRBV29-1
CDR3: CSVDTGQENQYF
DNA: TGCAGCGTTGATACAGGGCAAGAGAACCAGTACTTC

J: TRBJ1-5
D: -
V: TRBV5-8
CDR3: CASSWPGRGGQPQHF
DNA: TGTGCCAGCAGCTGGCCCGGGAGGGGAGGACAGCCCCAGCATTTT

J: TRBJ2-1
D: TRBD2
V: TRBV6-5
CDR3: CASSYFAGGRNEQFF
DNA: TGTGCCAGCAGTTACTTCGCGGGAGGGCGCAATGAGCAGTTCTTC

J: TRBJ1-2
D: TRBD1
V: TRBV4-3
CDR3: CASSQDGGQGDGYTF
DNA: TGCGCCAGCAGCCAAGACGGTGGGCAGGGGGATGGCTACACCTTC

J: TRBJ2-1
D: -
V: TRBV19
CDR3: CASSRRGPSHNEQFF
DNA: TGTGCCAGTAGTAGACGAGGGCCCTCCCACAATGAGCAGTTCTTC

J: TRBJ1-2
D: -
V: TRBV19
CDR3: CASSMAGGGYTF
DNA: TGTGCCAGTAGTATGGCGGGGGGCGGCTACACCTTC

J: TRBJ2-5
D: TRBD2
V: TRBV27
CDR3: CASFTRGPSGLPLETQYF
DNA: TGTGCCAGCTTCACACGGGGACCCTCGGGACTACCCTTGGAGACCCAGTACTTC

J: TRBJ1-2
D: -
V: TRBV25-1
CDR3: CASSPPGTLLNYGYTF
DNA: TGTGCCAGCAGCCCCCCCGGGACACTCCTCAACTATGGCTACACCTTC

J: TRBJ2-3
D: TRBD2
V: TRBV7-2
CDR3: CASSLVLAGGSTDTQYF
DNA: TGTGCCAGCAGCTTAGTACTAGCGGGAGGCAGCACAGATACGCAGTATTTT

J: TRBJ2-5
D: TRBD1
V: TRBV6-4
CDR3: CASSEGTGQETQYF
DNA: TGTGCCAGCAGTGAAGGGACAGGGCAAGAGACCCAGTACTTC

J: TRBJ2-7
D: TRBD1
V: TRBV4-1
CDR3: CASRDRSWDRGSQYF
DNA: TGCGCCAGCAGGGACCGATCTTGGGACAGGGGTTCGCAGTACTTC

J: TRBJ2-5
D: -
V: TRBV19
CDR3: CASSIQEEETQYF
DNA: TGCGCCAGTAGTATACAGGAGGAAGAGACCCAGTACTTC

J: TRBJ2-2
D: TRBD1
V: TRBV19
CDR3: CASTPARTGVHAGELFF
DNA: TGTGCCAGTACCCCAGCCCGGACAGGGGTTCATGCCGGGGAGCTGTTTTTT

J: TRBJ2-2
D: TRBD2
V: TRBV18
CDR3: CASSLAGAETGELFF
DNA: TGTGCCAGCTCCCTAGCGGGAGCGGAAACCGGGGAGCTGTTTTTT

J: TRBJ2-2
D: TRBD2
V: TRBV9
CDR3: CASSMILAGEPNTGELFF
DNA: TGTGCCAGCAGCATGATACTAGCGGGAGAACCAAACACCGGGGAGCTGTTTTTT

J: TRBJ1-4
D: -
V: TRBV28
CDR3: CASTPGGRSHEKLFF
DNA: TGTGCCAGCACCCCCGGAGGAAGATCCCATGAAAAACTGTTTTTT

J: TRBJ2-3
D: -
V: TRBV25-1
CDR3: CASSEKCQTDTQYF
DNA: TGTGCCAGCAGTGAAAAATGCCAGACAGATACGCAGTATTTT

J: TRBJ2-1
D: -
V: TRBV28
CDR3: CASSLTRAGIEQFF
DNA: TGTGCCAGCAGTTTAACTAGGGCAGGCATTGAGCAGTTCTTC

J: TRBJ1-2
D: -
V: TRBV28
CDR3: CASRSRTYGYTF
DNA: TGTGCCAGCAGGAGTAGGACATATGGCTACACCTTC

J: TRBJ2-2
D: TRBD1
V: TRBV7-9
CDR3: CASSLAGDRVTAGELFF
DNA: TGTGCCAGCAGCTTAGCAGGGGACAGGGTAACGGCCGGGGAGCTGTTTTTT

J: TRBJ2-5
D: -
V: TRBV4-2
CDR3: CASSQDGRVQETQYF
DNA: TGTGCCAGCAGCCAAGATGGCAGGGTACAAGAGACCCAGTACTTC

J: TRBJ2-1
D: TRBD2
V: TRBV9
CDR3: CASSLGLAGEEQFF
DNA: TGTGCCAGCAGCTTGGGACTAGCGGGAGAGGAGCAGTTCTTC

J: TRBJ1-3
D: TRBD1
V: TRBV30
CDR3: CAWSYTTGLGNTIYF
DNA: TGTGCCTGGAGTTATACGACAGGGCTAGGAAACACCATATATTTT

J: TRBJ2-6
D: TRBD1
V: TRBV4-1
CDR3: CASSPRAGTGTSGANVLTF
DNA: TGCGCCAGCAGCCCCCGAGCCGGGACAGGGACCTCTGGGGCCAACGTCCTGACTTTC

J: TRBJ2-7
D: -
V: TRBV6-6
CDR3: CASSPPAAYEQYF
DNA: TGTGCCAGCAGCCCCCCCGCGGCCTACGAGCAGTACTTC

J: TRBJ1-1
D: -
V: TRBV28
CDR3: CASPGRGGMNTEAFF
DNA: TGTGCCAGCCCGGGACGCGGAGGGATGAACACTGAAGCTTTCTTT

J: TRBJ2-7
D: -
V: TRBV18
CDR3: CASSPGGSAYEQYF
DNA: TGTGCCAGCTCACCAGGAGGGAGCGCCTACGAGCAGTACTTC

J: TRBJ1-2
D: -
V: TRBV4-1
CDR3: CASSQSLTTANYGYTF
DNA: TGCGCCAGCAGCCAATCCCTGACTACAGCTAACTATGGCTACACCTTC

J: TRBJ2-3
D: -
V: TRBV5-1
CDR3: CASSLTGQRTDTQYF
DNA: TGCGCCAGCAGCTTGACAGGTCAACGGACAGATACGCAGTATTTT

J: TRBJ1-2
D: -
V: TRBV7-9
CDR3: CASSSFRRGGVYGYTF
DNA: TGTGCCAGCAGCTCTTTCCGACGAGGGGGGGTCTATGGCTACACCTTC